What follows is one T cell receptor (beta chain) and its context. What it binds is unknown. These data are taken from a study of post-analysis software for immune sequencing data. Whole-study context: The patients showed relapsing-remitting, secondary progressive and progressive-relapsing multiple sclerosis courses.

Prepared TCR beta cDNA libraries contained unique molecular identifiers. T cells numbering 1 to 10 million yielded some 480,000 cDNA molecules. TCRdb processed the PCR reads anew with MiXCR; each CDR3 protein has one entry. This table holds about 540,000 distinct CDR3 sequences, 30% to 40% found once. Germline V gene lookup returns CDR1 SGHAT and CDR2 FQNNGV. There are 12 residues in the CDR3. Study-wide findings and caveats: Controls had lower frequencies than patients of four or five TRBV segments, which included TRBV5-6, TRBV5-1 and TRBV20-1.

The sample was blood. The chain carries TRBV11-2 and TRBJ2-5; D remains unclear. The assigned J gene may be wrong: the sequence end matches TRBJ2-7 better. The sequence was obtained from a girl under 18 with multiple sclerosis. CDR3 coding DNA: TGTGCCAGCACCGGGTCCGGCTACGAGCAGTACTTC. It yields the protein CASTGSGYEQYF.